A selection of T cell receptor beta chains follows, all from one sample in a study of T-cell reconstitution after alpha-beta-depleted transplantation in children. TCRdb processed the PCR reads anew with MiXCR; each CDR3 protein has one entry. Here the sample spans 200,000 to 250,000 distinct CDR3 sequences, roughly 7.7% being singletons. Here the sequenced sample was PBMCs, mostly from graft donor cells, taken 180 days after TCRalphabeta/CD19-depleted stem cell transplant. The receptors come from a male patient younger than 18 who had a stem cell transplant for acute lymphoblastic leukemia, so the T cells may come from the graft donor. Each CDR3 is given with its conserved first and last residue. The D gene is left open where the match is weak.

v_call,cdr3_length,d_call,cdr3_aa
TRBV5-1,14,TRBD1,CASSTRDRQETQYF
TRBV7-9,11,-,CASSPNEKLFF
TRBV12-3/TRBV12-4,12,-,CASSLSEGPQHF
TRBV9,15,-,CASSPEGRSNQPQHF
TRBV6-2/TRBV6-3,14,-,CASSYVSETTEAFF
TRBV28,19,TRBD2,CASYPKVFSGKVRTDTQYF
TRBV12-3/TRBV12-4,15,-,CASSSGARDQETQYF
TRBV12-3/TRBV12-4,15,-,CASSLDPGRTDTQYF
TRBV19,14,-,CASSIRRVGTEAFF
TRBV13,14,TRBD1,CASSSRQGYYEQYF
TRBV6-5,18,TRBD2,CASSYLSLTTRGWDEQFF
TRBV29-1,16,-,CSGYGTDTGSYNEQFF
TRBV7-8,17,TRBD2,CASSLAEQGPGRGEQYF
TRBV4-3,15,TRBD1,CASSQPGQGQEKLFF
TRBV7-3,17,TRBD2,CASSLKRAGGPYNEQFF
TRBV10-3,19,TRBD1,CAISTPGTELTSSTDTQYF